This T cell receptor (beta chain) appears in the sequencing data of a study of blood T cell repertoires in COVID-19. Study at large: Sources were T cells, B-cell-depleted T cells, or PBMCs; the material itself was cDNA or gDNA.

Per the germline V gene, CDR1 is GTSNPN and CDR2 is SVGIG (reference sequence). The V end was cut by 3 bases, the J end by 3 bases, with 6 bases between. The CDR3 loop spans 11 amino acids. TCRdb's table, derived via immunoSEQ multiplex PCR, lists solely in-frame clones and lacks some. The data hold about 140,000 clones, with around 73% observed a single time. The sample was peripheral blood. The source is a woman aged 45-65 years with active or convalescent COVID-19. The genes are TRBV30 and TRBJ2-7; D is undetermined. The CDR3 spells CAWSTDYEQYF. CDR3 coding DNA: TGTGCCTGGAGCACAGACTACGAGCAGTACTTC.